These 10 T cell receptor beta chains were all obtained from the same sample, sequenced in a study of regulatory T cells in long-lasting Graves disease (dated by TCRdb to about 2021). Reading the label with the study, this specimen's time point is: newly diagnosed GD, antithyroid drugs for less than 3 months. For both TCR sequencing and RNA sequencing, RNA was extracted from PBMCs in TRIzol. The method behind the library was multiplex PCR. Sequencing instrument: Illumina HiSeq 4000. CDR3 regions were amplified by Arm-PCR with iRepertoire HTBI primers to construct TCR beta libraries. TCRdb reanalyzed the raw reads on its own, using fastp at Q25 for trimming and MiXCR for clone calling, and kept in-frame beta chains. Rows with a matching CDR3 protein are joined into one entry that keeps the most common DNA and genes. The table for this sample lists hundreds of thousands of distinct CDR3 sequences; roughly 15% of them were counted only once. In total, the top ten clones hold 15% to 20% of the sample.

Separately, the same data were catalogued under a study of T cells in Graves' hyperthyroidism and ophthalmopathy.

The sample consisted of peripheral blood mononuclear cells (PBMCs), taken at new diagnosis, from a patient treated with antithyroid drugs. The receptors originated from a woman aged 30 to 39 with Graves disease. Donor details come from another sample of the same person, matched by shared clones.

The chain uses TRBV4-2 and TRBJ2-7; 7 positions match TRBD1. The CDR3 covers 14 residues. Germline CDR1 reads LGHNA; CDR2 reads YNFKEQ. V shed 1 base and J 4 bases; nucleotides not matched to a gene: 4. CDR3 sequence (DNA): TGTGCCAGCAGCCAAGGGGACAGCTCGTACGAGCAGTACTTC. Its translation is CASSQGDSSYEQYF.

The J gene is TRBJ1-4, the V gene TRBV28; D is unclear. The CDR3 covers 14 residues. Germline V gives CDR1 MDHEN, CDR2 SYDVKM. The V end lost 7 bases, the J end lost 0 bases, and 9 bases lay between the germline ends. Here the CDR3 DNA reads TGTGCCAGCACGAGTCCTGCAACTAATGAAAAACTGTTTTTT. As protein: CASTSPATNEKLFF.

This clonotype was seen many times. This sequence joins TRBV11-2 and TRBJ2-1; 10 positions match TRBD2. The CDR3 has 16 residues. Trimming took 6 bases from V and 8 from J; bases not matched to a gene: 13. Germline assignment: CDR1 SGHAT and CDR2 FQNNGV. This CDR3 is CASSSLLAGVMDEQFF. As DNA, the CDR3 is TGTGCCAGCAGTTCACTCCTAGCGGGAGTTATGGATGAGCAGTTCTTC.

This sequence joins TRBV25-1 and TRBJ2-1; the match to TRBD2 covers 8 bases. Germline CDR1 is MGHDK and CDR2 is SYGVNS. V shed 1 base and J 5 bases; nucleotides not matched to a gene: 7. This CDR3 is 16 amino acids long. CDR3 residues: CASSEWGLVGDNEQFF. As DNA, the CDR3 is TGTGCCAGCAGTGAATGGGGACTAGTCGGAGACAATGAGCAGTTCTTC. The variable domain in full, completed from reference TRBV25-1 and TRBJ2-1, reads EADIYQTPRYLVIGTGKKITLECSQTMGHDKMYWYQQDPGMELHLIHYSYGVNSTEKGDLSSESTVSRIRTEHFPLTLESARPSHTSQYLCASSEWGLVGDNEQFFGPGTRLTVL.

The chain couples TRBV2 to TRBJ2-1; tentatively, D is TRBD2 (6 bases). This CDR3 has 14 amino acids. V lost 8 bases, J lost 10 bases, and 21 bases lay in between. Germline loops: CDR1 SNHLY, CDR2 FYNNEI. CDR3 DNA: TGTGCCAGCGGTGTTTCGGGGAGGAGGGACGAGCAGTTCTTC. Encoded protein: CASGVSGRRDEQFF.

The gene calls are TRBV12-3 or TRBV12-4 and TRBJ1-5; no clear D. Between the trimmed V and J ends, which lost 3 bases and 3 bases, there was a span of 3 bases. This CDR3 comprises 12 residues. DNA for the CDR3: TGTGCCAGCAGTTTCAACAATCAGCCCCAGCATTTT. It specifies CASSFNNQPQHF.

This clonotype was detected only a few times. The CDR3 loop reads CATSPHGAENEQFF. CDR3 DNA: TGTGCCACCAGCCCCCATGGAGCAGAGAATGAGCAGTTCTTC. The chain is built from TRBV24-1 and TRBJ2-1; D remains ambiguous. There are 14 residues in the CDR3. In germline, CDR1 is KGHDR, CDR2 SFDVKD. With 7 bases removed from V and 7 bases from J, the gap between germline ends came to 16 bases.

This clonotype was counted between two and nine times. This chain connects TRBV20-1 to TRBJ2-1; D possibly corresponds to TRBD2 (6 bases). Trimming pared 1 base from V and 2 bases from J, leaving 24 bases between. The CDR3 length is 19 residues. From germline, CDR1 is DFQATT and CDR2 SNEGSKA (reference sequence). CDR3 in amino acids: CSARVQRATPRGTYNEQFF. The CDR3 nucleotides are TGCAGTGCTAGAGTGCAGCGGGCCACACCACGCGGCACCTACAATGAGCAGTTCTTC.

This clonotype was counted many times. The chain uses TRBV27 and TRBJ2-3; D is undetermined. Trimming pared 5 bases from V and 5 bases from J, leaving 11 bases between. Germline V gives CDR1 MNHEY, CDR2 SMNVEV (reference sequence). This CDR3 spans 13 amino acids. The CDR3 DNA sequence: TGTGCCAGCAGTCGATTGCCGCGAGATACGCAGTATTTT. This gives the protein CASSRLPRDTQYF.

The rearrangement links TRBV9 to TRBJ2-7; TRBD1 matches 9 bases. Germline CDR1 reads SGDLS; CDR2 reads YYNGEE. The length of the CDR3 is 15 residues. The trim removed 3 bases at V and 2 bases at J, leaving 6 bases unmatched. The CDR3: CASSAATGGAYEQYF. The CDR3, as DNA: TGTGCCAGCAGCGCCGCGACAGGGGGGGCCTACGAGCAGTACTTC.